This TCR beta chain is drawn from a study of shared clonotypes between healthy human individuals. Study in general: Each donor's CD8 memory used one plate, CD8 naive two, each CD4 subset three.

The germline V gene encodes CDR1 SGHTS and CDR2 YDEGEE. Trimming removed 4 bases at V and 0 bases at J, with 14 bases between. This CDR3 spans 15 amino acids. Naive CD8 cells were CD45RO-negative, positively selected for CCR7, excluding terminally differentiated effector memory CD45RA+ cells. Remarks on this clone: The antigen is not known.

Study-wide findings and caveats: When compared with the clonotypes that were shared by all four sorted-subset donors, the non-shared clonotypes turned out to have lower generation probabilities. It was observed that roughly 5.1% of naive CD4 clonotypes were shared across four donors.

Method: immunoSEQ multiplex PCR; TCRdb's copy keeps in-frame clones and lacks some. This repertoire shows about 2.1 million clones, roughly 91% found once; its top ten account for under 2%. V usage is TRBV5-8 and J usage is TRBJ2-7; either TRBD1 or TRBD2 may supply D (6 bases each). This sequence originates from a man younger than 30 in good health. Some clones in this sample may be carry-over from other donors' samples. Material: naive CD8+ T cells from PBMCs. The CDR3 DNA sequence: TGTGCCAGCAGCCAGGCCGGGGGCGCCTCCTACGAGCAGTACTTC. Its translation is CASSQAGGASYEQYF. The whole variable domain, filled in from reference TRBV5-8 and TRBJ2-7, reads EAGVTQSPTHLIKTRGQQATLRCSPISGHTSVYWYQQALGLGLQFLLWYDEGEERNRGNFPPRFSGRQFPNYSSELNVNALELEDSALYLCASSQAGGASYEQYFGPGTRLTVT.